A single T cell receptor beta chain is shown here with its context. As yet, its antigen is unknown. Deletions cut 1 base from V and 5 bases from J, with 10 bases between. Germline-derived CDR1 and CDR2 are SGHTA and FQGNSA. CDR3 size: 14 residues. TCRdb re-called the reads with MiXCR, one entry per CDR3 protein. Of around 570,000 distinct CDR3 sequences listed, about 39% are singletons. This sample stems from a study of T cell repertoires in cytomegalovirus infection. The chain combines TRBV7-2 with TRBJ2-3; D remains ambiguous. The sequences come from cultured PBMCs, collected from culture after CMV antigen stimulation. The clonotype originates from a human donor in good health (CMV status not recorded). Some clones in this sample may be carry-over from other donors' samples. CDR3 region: CASSLDWPRDTQYF. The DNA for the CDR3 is TGTGCCAGCAGCTTAGATTGGCCGAGAGATACGCAGTATTTT.